The 2 T cell receptor beta chains in this list originate from one sample, sequenced in a study of regulatory T cells in long-lasting Graves disease. Building of the TCR beta libraries involved iRepertoire HTBI primers and Arm-PCR of CDR3 regions. TCRdb called the multiplex PCR reads again in MiXCR, with one record for every CDR3 protein. The profile shows fewer than 550,000 distinct CDR3 sequences, 15% to 20% of them singletons. Time point denoted: newly diagnosed GD, antithyroid drugs for less than 3 months. Following extraction of RNA from PBMCs, that RNA was used to make the TCR library. These records were also assigned to another study, of T cells in Graves' hyperthyroidism and ophthalmopathy.

The sequenced sample was peripheral blood mononuclear cells (PBMCs), obtained at new diagnosis, from a patient treated with antithyroid drugs. The receptors shown here come from a woman in her forties or fifties with Graves disease.

The chain employs TRBV6-1 and TRBJ1-2, with TRBD1 as a possible D gene (5 bases). The CDR3 length is 13 residues. Germline values: CDR1 MNHNS, CDR2 SASEGT. V was pared by 10 bases and J by 3 bases, with 15 bases between. The CDR3 DNA reads TGTGCCACCGCCCGGGACGGCTACTATGGCTACACCTTC. Translating it yields CATARDGYYGYTF.

The table lists this clonotype with a few counts. The CDR3 region is CASSVAGAIDTQYF. The CDR3 DNA sequence: TGTGCCAGCAGCGTAGCGGGGGCGATCGATACGCAGTATTTT. V usage is TRBV9 and J usage is TRBJ2-3, with D perhaps given as TRBD1 or TRBD2 (6 bases each). There are 14 residues in the CDR3. The germline CDR1 and CDR2 sequences are SGDLS and YYNGEE. V lost 0 bases, J lost 6 bases, and 11 bases lay in between.